Following are 19 T cell receptor beta chains from one sample sequenced in a study of brain T cells in children with intractable seizures. Sequencing was performed with immunoSEQ multiplex PCR; in TCRdb, only in-frame clones are kept and a portion is missing. The repertoire holds hundreds of thousands of clones, with over 90% as singletons. Time point specified: blood from clinic visit 5 months post-surgery; TSC patient then seizure free. Sequenced material: peripheral blood, taken 5 to 6 months after surgery. These receptors were obtained from a boy younger than two with tuberous sclerosis and intractable seizures.

The rearrangement links TRBV29-1 to TRBJ1-2; 7 nucleotides match TRBD1. There are 12 residues in the CDR3. CDR1 and CDR2 from the germline V gene are SQVTM and ANQGSEA. Germline trimming cut 7 bases from V and 6 bases from J; bases unmatched to any gene: 8. CDR3 region: CSAWTGPDGYTF. The CDR3, as DNA: TGCAGCGCGTGGACAGGTCCAGATGGCTACACCTTC.

As concerns this clone: This specimen includes other DNA sequences encoding the same CDR3. V usage is TRBV9 and J usage is TRBJ2-1, with TRBD2 matching 8 bases. There are 15 residues in the CDR3. The ends lost 0 bases at V and 3 bases at J; junction bases unmatched: 2. Germline V gene lookup returns CDR1 SGDLS and CDR2 YYNGEE. As DNA, the CDR3 is TGTGCCAGCAGCGTAGCCGGGACTAGCTACAATGAGCAGTTCTTC. This translates into CASSVAGTSYNEQFF.

The rearrangement links TRBV7-6 to TRBJ2-5; D call uncertain. Deletions cut 2 bases from V and 1 base from J, with 14 bases between. This CDR3 is 16 amino acids long. Germline lookup yields CDR1 SGHVS and CDR2 FNYEAQ. CDR3 nucleotides: TGTGCCAGCAGCTTATCGTCACTAAAACGCCAAGAGACCCAGTACTTC. Translated: CASSLSSLKRQETQYF.

The chain couples TRBV5-4 to TRBJ2-7; tentatively, D is TRBD2 (6 bases). CDR1 and CDR2 (germline): SGHNT, YYREEE (reference sequence). V lost 3 bases and J lost 2, with 12 bases in between. CDR3 length equals 14 residues. DNA for the CDR3: TGTGCCAGCAGCTGGGCCGCGGGAACCTACGAGCAGTACTTC. Residues: CASSWAAGTYEQYF.

The V call is TRBV25-1, the J call TRBJ1-6; a possible D gene is TRBD1 (6 bases). Per germline, CDR1 MGHDK and CDR2 SYGVNS. This CDR3 region has 14 residues. V gave up 0 bases and J gave up 9 bases, with 9 bases separating them. In nucleotides, the CDR3 is TGTGCCAGCAGTGAATATAACAGGGTTTCACCCCTCCACTTT. Amino acid sequence: CASSEYNRVSPLHF.

Turning to this clone: A much larger clone lies one base from this, so it may be a read error. Other nucleotide sequences in the sample specify the same CDR3. The chain carries TRBV5-4 and TRBJ2-3; 7 bases fit TRBD2. The CDR3 loop spans 14 amino acids. In germline, CDR1 is SGHNT, CDR2 YYREEE (reference sequence). Trimming removed 1 base from V and 1 base from J; junction bases left unmatched: 0. DNA for the CDR3: TGTGCCAGCAGCTTGACTAGCGGCACAGATACGCAGTATTTT. Amino acid sequence: CASSLTSGTDTQYF.

This chain joins TRBV5-4 and TRBJ2-7, with 10 positions matching TRBD1. The germline CDR1 and CDR2 sequences are SGHNT and YYREEE (reference sequence). This CDR3 is 16 amino acids long. Trimming took 1 base from V and 0 from J; bases not matched to a gene: 4. In DNA form, the CDR3 reads TGTGCCAGCAGCTTGAGGGGACAGGGGAACTCCTACGAGCAGTACTTC. This encodes CASSLRGQGNSYEQYF. Full variable domain (remainder filled in from reference TRBV5-4 and TRBJ2-7): ETGVTQSPTHLIKTRGQQVTLRCSSQSGHNTVSWYQQALGQGPQFIFQYYREEENGRGNFPPRFSGLQFPNYSSELNVNALELDDSALYLCASSLRGQGNSYEQYFGPGTRLTVT.

The chain recombines TRBV27 with TRBJ1-6; D not resolved. This CDR3 has 17 residues. Germline V gene lookup returns CDR1 MNHEY and CDR2 SMNVEV (reference sequence). The V gene lost 0 bases and the J gene lost 10 bases, with 19 bases spanning the gap. Here the CDR3 reads CASSLSPPVATYSPLHF. CDR3 bases: TGTGCCAGCAGTTTATCACCGCCGGTGGCCACCTACTCACCCCTCCACTTT.

The chain employs TRBV15 and TRBJ2-3; TRBD2 matches at 9 bases. The trim removed 0 bases at V and 8 bases at J, leaving 6 bases unmatched. The CDR3 sequence is 15 residues long. Germline-derived CDR1 and CDR2 are LNHNV and YYDKDF (reference sequence). For the CDR3, the DNA is TGTGCCACCAGCAGAGATCCCGCGGGAGGGCCTACGCAGTATTTT. It yields the protein CATSRDPAGGPTQYF.

This chain links TRBV24-1 with TRBJ1-2; D is possibly TRBD1 (5 bases). Per germline, CDR1 KGHDR and CDR2 SFDVKD. The germline V and J ends were trimmed by 9 bases and 2 bases, with 9 bases remaining between them. CDR3 length equals 12 residues. CDR3 coding DNA: TGTGCCACCTCTGACAGCAACTATGGCTACACCTTC. This gives the protein CATSDSNYGYTF.

The rearrangement uses TRBV6-5 and TRBJ2-2, with 9 bases aligning to TRBD2. V dropped 5 bases and J dropped 4; count of bases not matched to a gene: 5. The germline V gene has CDR1 MNHEY and CDR2 SVGAGI. This CDR3 has 15 residues. DNA of the CDR3: TGTGCCAGCAGTCCCGGGACTAGCCTCACCGGGGAGCTGTTTTTT. Its protein is CASSPGTSLTGELFF.

CDR3 residues: CASSVFRDSKLGYTF. The CDR3 DNA sequence: TGTGCCAGCAGCGTCTTTCGAGACAGCAAACTTGGCTACACCTTC. The chain recombines TRBV13 with TRBJ1-2; D is perhaps TRBD1 (5 bases). The CDR3 sequence is 15 residues long. The V and J ends lost 5 bases and 7 bases respectively, with 20 bases between them. CDR1 and CDR2 from the germline V gene are PRHDT and FYEKMQ (reference sequence).

V is TRBV30 and J is TRBJ1-4; a possible D gene is TRBD1 (6 bases). V was clipped by 2 bases and J by 5 bases, with 12 bases between them. The CDR3 extends over 14 amino acids. From germline, CDR1 is GTSNPN and CDR2 SVGIG (reference sequence). The CDR3 sequence: CAWSQGSDNEKLFF. In DNA form, the CDR3 reads TGTGCCTGGAGTCAGGGGTCAGACAATGAAAAACTGTTTTTT. Looking up the rest from reference TRBV30 and TRBJ1-4 gives the full variable domain: SQTIHQWPATLVQPVGSPLSLECTVEGTSNPNLYWYRQAAGRGLQLLFYSVGIGQISSEVPQNLSASRPQDRQFILSSKKLLLSDSGFYLCAWSQGSDNEKLFFGSGTQLSVL.

The chain recombines TRBV7-2 with TRBJ1-2; no clear D. The CDR3 loop spans 15 amino acids. Trimming left V 2 bases short and J 0 bases short, with 10 bases between. Germline V gene sequence: CDR1 SGHTA, CDR2 FQGNSA. As DNA, the CDR3 is TGTGCCAGCAGCTTAACGGGGTGGACTAACTATGGCTACACCTTC. Residues: CASSLTGWTNYGYTF.

V usage is TRBV5-1 and J usage is TRBJ2-1, with 7 bases lining up with TRBD1. Unmatched junction bases numbered 3, after V lost 3 bases and J lost 0 bases. CDR1 and CDR2 (germline): SGHRS, YFSETQ. The CDR3 runs 15 residues. The CDR3 DNA reads TGCGCCAGCAGCTCCGGACAGGTCTCCTACAATGAGCAGTTCTTC. Encoded protein: CASSSGQVSYNEQFF.

The chain joins TRBV10-3 to TRBJ2-7; 11 bases are a match to TRBD2. V gave up 2 bases and J gave up 3 bases; unmatched junction bases: 3. CDR1 ENHRY and CDR2 SYGVKD come from the germline V gene. This CDR3 is built from 15 residues. CDR3 residues: CAISETSGGVYEQYF. The DNA for the CDR3 is TGTGCCATCAGTGAGACTAGCGGGGGAGTCTACGAGCAGTACTTC.

The chain combines TRBV20-1 with TRBJ1-5; no definite D call. The CDR3 contains 13 residues. Germline CDR1 reads DFQATT; CDR2 reads SNEGSKA (reference sequence). V was shortened by 3 bases and J by 9 bases, with 15 bases between the two germline ends. The CDR3 coding sequence is TGCAGTGCTAGTGGGTCCTCCGAGTGGCCCCAGCATTTT. This codes for CSASGSSEWPQHF.

The chain uses TRBV25-1 and TRBJ1-2; TRBD1 matches at 7 bases. V shed 3 bases, J shed 6 bases, and the junction held 7 bases outside the gene matches. Germline CDR1 is MGHDK and CDR2 is SYGVNS. The CDR3 is 14 residues long. In DNA form, the CDR3 reads TGTGCCAGCAGTGACAGTGGGACAGTTCATGGCTACACCTTC. It codes for CASSDSGTVHGYTF.

The genes are TRBV2 and TRBJ1-2, with 8 bases aligning to TRBD1. This CDR3 spans 14 amino acids. Germline V CDR1 and CDR2: SNHLY, FYNNEI. V shed 5 bases, J shed 2 bases, and the junction held 4 bases outside the gene matches. CDR3 residues: CASSPGGRNYGYTF. The CDR3 DNA is TGTGCCAGCAGTCCAGGGGGCAGGAACTATGGCTACACCTTC.